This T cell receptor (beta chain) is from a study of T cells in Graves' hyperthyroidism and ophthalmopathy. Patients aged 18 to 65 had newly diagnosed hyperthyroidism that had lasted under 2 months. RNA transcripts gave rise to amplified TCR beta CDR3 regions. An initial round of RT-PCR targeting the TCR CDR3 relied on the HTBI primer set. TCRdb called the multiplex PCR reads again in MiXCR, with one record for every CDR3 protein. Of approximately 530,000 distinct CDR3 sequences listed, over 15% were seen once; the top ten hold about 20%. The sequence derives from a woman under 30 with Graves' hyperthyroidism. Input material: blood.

CDR3 DNA: TGTGCCAGCAGACCCAAACAGGGGCTTGCCACTGAAGCTTTCTTT. It yields the protein CASRPKQGLATEAFF. This chain links TRBV7-9 with TRBJ1-1; 7 bases line up with TRBD1. The CDR3 is 15 amino acids. V shed 6 bases and J 4 bases; nucleotides not matched to a gene: 11. CDR1 SEHNR and CDR2 FQNEAQ come from the germline V gene (reference sequence).